These 23 T cell receptor beta chains share one sample of origin, sequenced in a study of blood T cell repertoires in COVID-19 (TCRdb year 2020). Libraries were made using the immunoSEQ multiplex PCR assay. TCRdb obtained this table from immuneACCESS and retained in-frame rearrangements with V and J assigned. These tables miss some clones; where compared with another copy, unresolved V genes account for less than half of the shortfall, and the remainder is unexplained. A total of about 190,000 clones appear in this sample, nearly 80% of them only once. The ten largest clones represent more than 25% of the sample. Input material: peripheral blood. Source of these receptors: a woman between 65 and 79 years old with acute or convalescent COVID-19.

This chain connects TRBV7-6 to TRBJ2-5; TRBD2 matches at 10 bases. The CDR3 has 15 amino acids. Germline V gene lookup returns CDR1 SGHVS and CDR2 FNYEAQ. Losses at the gene ends were 4 bases for V and 5 bases for J; bases not matched to a gene: 7. In DNA form, the CDR3 reads TGTGCCAGCAGCTCCAGACTAGCGGGTACTGAGACCCAGTACTTC. Its protein product is CASSSRLAGTETQYF.

The V gene is TRBV24-1, the J gene TRBJ2-1; 7 bases map to TRBD2. The CDR3 has 14 residues. Germline CDR1 and CDR2: KGHDR and SFDVKD. Trimming at V came to 4 bases and at J to 7 bases, leaving 6 bases not matched to a gene. CDR3 nucleotides: TGTGCCACCAGTGACCCGGGGGGAGGGAATGAGCAGTTCTTC. It translates to CATSDPGGGNEQFF.

This chain links TRBV6-5 with TRBJ1-2, with TRBD1 identical over 7 bases. The CDR3 runs 14 residues. Germline values: CDR1 MNHEY, CDR2 SVGAGI. With 5 bases clipped from V and 0 bases from J, the junction kept 3 bases outside the gene matches. The CDR3 DNA reads as TGTGCCAGCAGTAGGGACAGCGCTAACTATGGCTACACCTTC. It yields the protein CASSRDSANYGYTF.

This chain connects TRBV27 to TRBJ2-7; 13 bases match TRBD2. V lost 4 bases and J lost 3; bases outside the gene matches: 12. The CDR3 covers 18 residues. CDR1 is MNHEY, CDR2 SMNVEV, per germline (reference sequence). The CDR3 DNA reads as TGTGCCAGCAGTTCAACCCGGGGGGGACTAGCGGGAAGCTACGAGCAGTACTTC. Its translation: CASSSTRGGLAGSYEQYF.

CDR3 nucleotides: TGTGCCAGCAGCCAAGTGTCTCGCACGGGACAGGGTTATGAAAAACTGTTTTTT. It translates to CASSQVSRTGQGYEKLFF. The chain carries TRBV4-2 and TRBJ1-4; 9 nucleotides align to TRBD1. CDR1 LGHNA and CDR2 YNFKEQ come from the germline V gene. CDR3 size: 18 residues. V shed 1 base and J 6 bases; nucleotides not matched to a gene: 12.

The chain joins TRBV12-5 to TRBJ2-1; D possibly corresponds to TRBD1 (5 bases). Trimming took 5 bases from V and 6 from J, leaving 14 bases between them. CDR1 and CDR2 (germline): LGHNT, FRNRAP. The CDR3 is 14 residues long. The CDR3 is CASGVGDAINEQFF. The DNA for the CDR3 is TGTGCTAGTGGTGTAGGGGATGCCATCAATGAGCAGTTCTTC.

In DNA, the CDR3 is TGTGCCAGCAGTTCAATATGGACTAGCGGAGACAATGAGCAGTTCTTC. Protein product: CASSSIWTSGDNEQFF. This chain links TRBV6-6 with TRBJ2-1, with 10 bases aligning to TRBD2. This CDR3 spans 16 amino acids. Germline V gene lookup returns CDR1 MNHNY and CDR2 SVGAGI (reference sequence). Losses at the gene ends were 4 bases for V and 5 bases for J; bases not matched to a gene: 8.

As to this clone: Compared with germline, one end of the junction differs, possibly owing to a read error. The chain combines TRBV6-5 with TRBJ2-1; possible D gene TRBD1, 6 bases. This CDR3 is 15 amino acids long. CDR1 and CDR2 (germline): MNHEY, SVGAGI. The CDR3, as DNA: TGTGCCAGCAGACAAAGGACAGCATCCTCCTTTTCCACTCTCTTC. Its translation is CASRQRTASSFSTLF.

The rearrangement joins TRBV6-5 to TRBJ2-7; a weak D match, TRBD1 (5 bases). Germline loops: CDR1 MNHEY, CDR2 SVGAGI. There are 12 residues in the CDR3. V was cut by 7 bases and J by 10 bases, with 17 bases left in between. Here the CDR3 reads CASISPDRKQYF. The CDR3 bases are TGTGCCAGCATCTCCCCAGACAGAAAACAGTACTTC.

This rearrangement joins TRBV2 to TRBJ2-1, with D tentatively TRBD2 (5 bases). Deletions cut 3 bases from V and 0 bases from J, with 27 bases between. The CDR3 is 21 residues long. Germline CDR1 and CDR2: SNHLY and FYNNEI. The CDR3 protein is CASSDPYGLRNFWGSYNEQFF. The CDR3 DNA reads TGTGCCAGCAGTGACCCATACGGACTCCGAAACTTCTGGGGCTCCTACAATGAGCAGTTCTTC. Based on the CDR3 plus reference TRBV2 and TRBJ2-1, the full variable domain is EPEVTQTPSHQVTQMGQEVILRCVPISNHLYFYWYRQILGQKVEFLVSFYNNEISEKSEIFDDQFSVERPDGSNFTLKIRSTKLEDSAMYFCASSDPYGLRNFWGSYNEQFFGPGTRLTVL.

The chain uses TRBV10-3 and TRBJ2-7; no definite D call. The V and J ends lost 6 bases and 2 bases respectively, with 11 bases between them. The CDR3 consists of 13 residues. CDR1 ENHRY and CDR2 SYGVKD come from the germline V gene. This CDR3 reads CAIREGVTYEQYF. The CDR3 nucleotides read TGTGCCATCAGAGAAGGAGTAACCTACGAGCAGTACTTC.

This chain joins TRBV5-1 and TRBJ2-7; D possibly corresponds to TRBD1 (6 bases). CDR1 is SGHRS, CDR2 YFSETQ, per germline. With 4 bases removed from V and 2 bases from J, the gap between germline ends came to 13 bases. CDR3 length: 14 amino acids. DNA for the CDR3: TGCGCCAGCAGCCCCGGGACACCGACCTACGAGCAGTACTTC. Amino acid sequence: CASSPGTPTYEQYF.

The chain combines TRBV12-3 or TRBV12-4 with TRBJ1-1, with unresolved D. This CDR3 is built from 13 residues. V was clipped by 3 bases and J by 4 bases, with 9 bases between them. CDR3 DNA sequence: TGTGCCAGCAGTTTCAGGTCCGGCACTGAAGCTTTCTTT. Translation gives CASSFRSGTEAFF.

The chain uses TRBV19 and TRBJ2-1, with TRBD2 matching over 9 bases. The length of the CDR3 is 24 residues. V trimming: 1 base; J trimming: 0 bases; junction bases outside the gene matches: 25. In germline, CDR1 is LNHDA, CDR2 SQIVND (reference sequence). CDR3 loop: CASSIGWLRTGGLAGTSSYNEQFF. The CDR3 DNA reads as TGTGCCAGTAGTATAGGGTGGCTTAGGACGGGGGGGCTAGCGGGGACCAGCTCCTACAATGAGCAGTTCTTC.

The chain links TRBV28 to TRBJ2-7, with TRBD1 matching over 9 bases. V was pared by 2 bases and J by 0 bases, with 8 bases of the junction left unmatched. This CDR3 region has 17 residues. Per germline, CDR1 MDHEN and CDR2 SYDVKM. CDR3 sequence: CASSLMGTGSVSYEQYF. The CDR3 DNA reads as TGTGCCAGCAGTTTAATGGGGACAGGGAGTGTCTCCTACGAGCAGTACTTC.

The chain is built from TRBV6-4 and TRBJ2-1; D is perhaps TRBD2 (5 bases). Deletions cut 8 bases from V and 3 bases from J, with 14 bases between. CDR1 and CDR2 from the germline V gene are MRHNA and SNTAGT. The CDR3 extends over 14 amino acids. This chain's CDR3 is CASQAEPNYNEQFF. The CDR3 bases are TGTGCCAGCCAAGCGGAGCCCAACTACAATGAGCAGTTCTTC.

The chain is built from TRBV6-2 or TRBV6-3 and TRBJ1-2, with TRBD1 matching over 7 bases. The J segment lost 8 bases and the V segment lost 4 bases, leaving 10 bases of the junction unmatched. The CDR3 extends over 14 amino acids. The germline CDR1 and CDR2 sequences are MNHEY and SVGEGT. The CDR3 region is CASSSPGGSEGYTF. The CDR3 DNA follows: TGTGCCAGCAGTTCCCCAGGGGGATCAGAGGGCTACACCTTC.

The rearrangement joins TRBV28 to TRBJ1-2; D uncertain. Trimming shortened V by 6 bases and J by 1 base, and 12 bases separated the two germline ends. The CDR3 covers 14 residues. In germline, CDR1 is MDHEN, CDR2 SYDVKM. This chain's CDR3 is CASSQIGINYGYTF. The CDR3 region has the DNA TGTGCCAGCAGCCAGATCGGGATTAACTATGGCTACACCTTC.

V gene TRBV30 combines with J gene TRBJ2-1; tentative D call: TRBD2 (6 bases). Germline loops: CDR1 GTSNPN, CDR2 SVGIG (reference sequence). V lost 3 bases and J 9 bases, leaving 18 bases between the germline ends. CDR3 size: 14 residues. CDR3 residues: CAWRRTGDRSEQFF. CDR3 DNA sequence: TGTGCCTGGAGGAGGACGGGAGATCGTAGTGAGCAGTTCTTC.

The genes are TRBV6-5 and TRBJ1-3; no definite D call. This CDR3 has 14 amino acids. The germline V gene has CDR1 MNHEY and CDR2 SVGAGI. Trimming removed 6 bases from V and 0 bases from J, with 9 bases in between. The CDR3 DNA sequence: TGTGCCAGCAGAGCGCCCAGCTCTGGAAACACCATATATTTT. It encodes CASRAPSSGNTIYF.

This clone was seen more than once but under ten times. This chain connects TRBV3-1 (or the pseudogene TRBV3-2) to TRBJ2-7, with TRBD1 as a possible D gene (6 bases). The CDR3 spans 14 residues. CDR1 is LGHDT, CDR2 YNNKEL, per germline (reference sequence). Trimming stripped 1 base from V and 2 bases from J, with 9 bases between. CDR3 sequence: CASSQAPGAYEQYF. DNA for the CDR3: TGTGCCAGCAGCCAAGCGCCAGGGGCCTACGAGCAGTACTTC.

The table lists this clone with a count of one. CDR3 residues: CASSPDSQYGYTF. CDR3 coding DNA: TGCGCCAGCAGTCCAGACAGTCAGTATGGCTACACCTTC. The genes are TRBV5-1 and TRBJ1-2; D is possibly TRBD1 (5 bases). This CDR3 has 13 residues. V was pared by 5 bases and J by 5 bases, with 13 bases between. Germline V gene sequence: CDR1 SGHRS, CDR2 YFSETQ.

J is TRBJ2-1 and V is TRBV5-1; 9 bases line up with TRBD1. Germline assignment: CDR1 SGHRS and CDR2 YFSETQ. There are 14 residues in the CDR3. Unmatched junction bases numbered 4, after V lost 4 bases and J lost 5 bases. The CDR3 loop is CASSPRTGDNEQFF. The CDR3 DNA reads TGCGCCAGCAGCCCCAGGACAGGGGACAATGAGCAGTTCTTC.